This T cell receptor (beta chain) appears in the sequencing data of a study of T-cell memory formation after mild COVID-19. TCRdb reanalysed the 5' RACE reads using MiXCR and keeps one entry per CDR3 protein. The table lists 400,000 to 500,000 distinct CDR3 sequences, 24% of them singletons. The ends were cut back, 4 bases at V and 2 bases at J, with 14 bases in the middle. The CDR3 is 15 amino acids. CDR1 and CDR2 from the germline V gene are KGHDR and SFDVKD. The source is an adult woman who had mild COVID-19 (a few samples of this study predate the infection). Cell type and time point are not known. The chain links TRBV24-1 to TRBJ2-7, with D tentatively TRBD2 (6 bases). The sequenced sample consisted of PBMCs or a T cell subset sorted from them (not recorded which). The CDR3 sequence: CATSDAGTRPYEQYF. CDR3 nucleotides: TGTGCCACCAGTGACGCCGGGACTCGACCCTACGAGCAGTACTTC.